The present TCR beta chain was sequenced within a study of beta chain features in type 1 diabetes. Broader study findings: Researchers report that Type 1 diabetes patients had moderately but significantly shorter TCRB CDR3s across all four CD4+ subsets. HLA effects on TCRB rearrangement stayed unresolved here.

On this clone: Antigen: not known.

Expressed TCRB transcripts were sequenced after all isolated RNA was converted to cDNA. Assay used: immunoSEQ multiplex PCR; TCRdb lists only in-frame clones, some missing. This sample has 300,000 to 400,000 clones, with around a tenth found just once. The sequencing sample was made of central memory CD4+ T cells from blood. This clonotype was sampled from a man under 40 with type 1 diabetes.

The CDR3 region is CASSTGQAYGYTF. Here the CDR3 DNA reads TGTGCCAGCAGCACCGGACAAGCCTATGGCTACACCTTC. V gene TRBV11-2 combines with J gene TRBJ1-2; a weak D match, TRBD1 (5 bases). The CDR3 consists of 13 residues. Germline loops: CDR1 SGHAT, CDR2 FQNNGV. V lost 5 bases, J lost 4 bases, and 11 bases lay in between.